These 22 T cell receptor beta chains came from one sample sequenced in a study of T cell repertoires in cytomegalovirus infection. These receptors' antigens are unknown. One entry per CDR3 protein results from TCRdb running MiXCR on the reads. The sample consists of 900,000 to 950,000 distinct CDR3 sequences, about 33% of them appearing once. The sequenced sample was cultured CD8+ T cells from PBMCs, obtained from culture after CMV antigen stimulation. The receptors here all came from a human donor in good health (CMV status not recorded). Some clones in this sample may be carry-over from other donors' samples.

The chain is built from TRBV10-3 and TRBJ2-7; a weak D match, TRBD2 (5 bases). Deletions cut 2 bases from V and 7 bases from J, with 18 bases between. Germline lookup yields CDR1 ENHRY and CDR2 SYGVKD. This CDR3 spans 15 amino acids. CDR3 sequence reads: CAISEPRVEGKEQYF. The CDR3, as DNA: TGTGCCATCAGTGAGCCCCGAGTTGAGGGTAAGGAGCAGTACTTC.

This chain connects TRBV10-3 to TRBJ1-5, with D possibly matching TRBD1 (6 bases). V dropped 10 bases and J dropped 0 bases, with 13 bases sitting between them. This CDR3 region has 14 residues. Germline V CDR1 and CDR2: ENHRY, SYGVKD. The CDR3 reads CATRQENSNQPQHF. The CDR3, as DNA: TGTGCCACTAGACAGGAGAATAGCAATCAGCCCCAGCATTTT.

This clonotype was picked up a small number of times. The V call is TRBV7-9, the J call TRBJ2-5; TRBD2 is a possible D gene (6 bases). CDR3 length: 16 residues. V was pared by 5 bases and J by 3 bases, with 19 bases between. The germline V gene encodes CDR1 SEHNR and CDR2 FQNEAQ (reference sequence). DNA of the CDR3: TGTGCCAGCAGCCCGCCGATGGGGGACTCAGAAGAGACCCAGTACTTC. This codes for CASSPPMGDSEETQYF.

The V and J genes are TRBV6-1 and TRBJ1-6; no definite D call. The germline V and J ends were trimmed by 2 bases and 3 bases, with 14 bases remaining between them. This CDR3 has 17 amino acids. Germline lookup yields CDR1 MNHNS and CDR2 SASEGT. The chain's CDR3 is CASSEKGTHYYNSPLHF. The CDR3 DNA follows: TGTGCCAGCAGTGAAAAAGGAACCCATTACTATAATTCACCCCTCCACTTT.

A few counts support this clonotype. This sequence joins TRBV4-1 and TRBJ2-1; D gene uncertain. The CDR3 runs 15 residues. V shed 2 bases and J shed 2 bases, with 10 bases lying between them. CDR1 and CDR2 (germline): MGHRA, YSYEKL. In DNA, the CDR3 is TGCGCCAGCAGCCAAAACAGACTTACCTACAATGAGCAGTTCTTC. The encoded protein is CASSQNRLTYNEQFF.

The V call is TRBV7-3, the J call TRBJ1-2, with 10 bases lining up with TRBD1. The CDR3 spans 15 residues. The junction had 7 bases not matched to a gene; V was cut back by 2 bases and J by 7 bases. CDR1 and CDR2 from the germline V gene are SGHTA and FQGTGA. The CDR3 coding sequence is TGTGCCAGCAGCTTAGGGGACAGGGGTTTCGGTGGCTACACCTTC. It yields the protein CASSLGDRGFGGYTF. The full variable domain, in which reference TRBV7-3 and TRBJ1-2 provide the parts outside the CDR3, is GAGVSQTPSNKVTEKGKYVELRCDPISGHTALYWYRQSLGQGPEFLIYFQGTGAADDSGLPNDRFFAVRPEGSVSTLKIQRTERGDSAVYLCASSLGDRGFGGYTFGSGTRLTVV.

This rearrangement joins TRBV6-5 to TRBJ1-1; 8 bases are a match to TRBD1. V lost 5 bases to trimming and J lost 4 bases; unmatched junction nucleotides: 6. The CDR3 is made up of 14 amino acids. Germline V gene lookup returns CDR1 MNHEY and CDR2 SVGAGI. As DNA, the CDR3 is TGTGCCAGCAGTAGCGGACAGGGACTCACTGAAGCTTTCTTT. Its translation is CASSSGQGLTEAFF.

Only a few counts were recorded for this clonotype. V and J are TRBV28 and TRBJ2-1; 9 bases align to TRBD2. The germline CDR1 and CDR2 sequences are MDHEN and SYDVKM. The CDR3 covers 20 residues. V lost 1 base and J lost 2; bases outside the gene matches: 15. The CDR3 spells CASSLSTSGLPKGPYNEQFF. In DNA, the CDR3 is TGTGCCAGCAGTTTATCGACTAGCGGCCTCCCCAAGGGACCCTACAATGAGCAGTTCTTC. The whole variable domain, remainder taken from reference TRBV28 and TRBJ2-1, is DVKVTQSSRYLVKRTGEKVFLECVQDMDHENMFWYRQDPGLGLRLIYFSYDVKMKEKGDIPEGYSVSREKKERFSLILESASTNQTSMYLCASSLSTSGLPKGPYNEQFFGPGTRLTVL.

In this sample, this clonotype turned up a few times. The V gene is TRBV4-2, the J gene TRBJ1-1; D unclear. This CDR3 spans 15 amino acids. Germline-derived CDR1 and CDR2 are LGHNA and YNFKEQ. With 1 base removed from V and 1 base from J, the gap between germline ends came to 10 bases. The CDR3 DNA is TGTGCCAGCAGCCAAGGGGTGCGGGGGAACACTGAAGCTTTCTTT. Translation gives CASSQGVRGNTEAFF.

This chain connects TRBV6-1 to TRBJ2-2, with D unclear. The CDR3 has 14 residues. Deletions cut 3 bases from V and 3 bases from J, with 8 bases between. The V gene's germline CDR1 is MNHNS and CDR2 SASEGT. Here the CDR3 DNA reads TGTGCCAGCAGTGAGACTTTTTACACCGGGGAGCTGTTTTTT. It is translated as CASSETFYTGELFF.

This clonotype has more than one count but fewer than ten. The rearrangement links TRBV6-5 to TRBJ2-1; D might be TRBD1 (6 bases). V lost 2 bases and J lost 9, with 14 bases in between. The CDR3 loop spans 14 amino acids. Germline V gives CDR1 MNHEY, CDR2 SVGAGI. As DNA, the CDR3 is TGTGCCAGCAGTTACGGGGGCGCTGGCTTTGAGCAGTTCTTC. This translates into CASSYGGAGFEQFF.

Comment on this clonotype: A much bigger clone sits one base away, suggesting this may be a read error. V and J are TRBV7-9 and TRBJ2-7; tentatively, D is TRBD2 (5 bases). CDR1 SEHNR and CDR2 FQNEAQ come from the germline V gene (reference sequence). This CDR3 contains 16 residues. V was shortened by 5 bases and J by 3 bases, with 20 bases between the two germline ends. DNA of the CDR3: TGTGCCAGCAGCAAGGCACCTAGCACTACAAACTACGAGCAGTACTTC. Residues: CASSKAPSTTNYEQYF.

This clonotype was recorded a few times. The chain couples TRBV7-8 to TRBJ1-6, with D tentatively TRBD1 (5 bases). The ends were cut back, 0 bases at V and 15 bases at J, with 6 bases in the middle. The CDR3 is 11 residues long. Germline V gene data show CDR1 as SGHVS and CDR2 as FQNEAQ. The CDR3 is CASSLAGRLHF. For the CDR3, the DNA is TGTGCCAGCAGCTTAGCGGGGCGCCTCCACTTT.

The chain combines TRBV11-2 with TRBJ1-3, with a possible D match to TRBD1 (6 bases). The CDR3 is made up of 15 amino acids. The germline CDR1 and CDR2 sequences are SGHAT and FQNNGV. With 0 bases removed from V and 6 bases from J, the gap between germline ends came to 12 bases. The CDR3 coding sequence is TGTGCCAGCAGCTTAGAAGGGGGGAACATAAACACCATATATTTT. Its translation is CASSLEGGNINTIYF.

This clonotype was recorded a few times. The J gene is TRBJ2-2, the V gene TRBV7-6; D may correspond to TRBD1 or TRBD2 (5 bases each). Per the germline V gene, CDR1 is SGHVS and CDR2 is FNYEAQ. V was shortened by 8 bases and J by 4 bases, with 11 bases between the two germline ends. The CDR3 loop spans 13 amino acids. CDR3 loop: CASQVGATGELFF. CDR3 bases: TGTGCCAGCCAGGTCGGGGCCACCGGGGAGCTGTTTTTT.

The chain recombines TRBV7-9 with TRBJ2-3, with D unclear. Trimming shortened V by 10 bases and J by 2 bases, and 19 bases separated the two germline ends. The V gene's germline CDR1 is SEHNR and CDR2 FQNEAQ (reference sequence). This CDR3 comprises 15 residues. The CDR3 bases are TGTGCCACCAACCCCTATGGCGGATACACAGATACGCAGTATTTT. Its translation: CATNPYGGYTDTQYF.

This clonotype has at least ten counts. This chain links TRBV19 with TRBJ2-1; D might be TRBD1 or TRBD2, each matching 6 bases. The length of the CDR3 is 12 residues. Trimming took 3 bases from V and 10 from J, leaving 10 bases between them. Germline V gene sequence: CDR1 LNHDA, CDR2 SQIVND (reference sequence). The CDR3 coding sequence is TGTGCCAGTAGTATTGGGGGGCGCGAGCAGTTCTTC. Amino acids: CASSIGGREQFF.

The J gene is TRBJ1-2, the V gene TRBV9; 7 bases fit TRBD1. Germline V gene data show CDR1 as SGDLS and CDR2 as YYNGEE. The CDR3 is 15 residues long. V was clipped by 0 bases and J by 2 bases; unmatched bases: 4. The CDR3 bases are TGTGCCAGCAGCGTAGCCCAGGGGGGAAACTATGGCTACACCTTC. It specifies CASSVAQGGNYGYTF.

This chain joins TRBV4-1 and TRBJ2-1, with D perhaps being TRBD1 or TRBD2 (5 bases each). The V gene's germline CDR1 is MGHRA and CDR2 YSYEKL. The CDR3 has 15 residues. Between the trimmed V and J ends, which lost 0 bases and 2 bases, there was a span of 8 bases. The CDR3 DNA reads as TGCGCCAGCAGCCAAGAGGGGGTTGCCTACAATGAGCAGTTCTTC. Amino acid sequence: CASSQEGVAYNEQFF.

The rearrangement joins TRBV15 to TRBJ1-1; TRBD1 aligns across 8 bases. V dropped 6 bases and J dropped 3; count of bases not matched to a gene: 6. The CDR3 is made up of 14 amino acids. Germline CDR1 LNHNV, CDR2 YYDKDF (reference sequence). The CDR3 loop reads CATREDRVDTEAFF. The CDR3, as DNA: TGTGCCACCAGAGAGGACAGGGTGGACACTGAAGCTTTCTTT.

CDR3: CASSPRDIVSYEQYV. CDR3 nucleotide sequence: TGTGCCAGCAGTCCCCGGGACATAGTCTCCTACGAGCAGTACGTC. V and J are TRBV28 and TRBJ2-7; the D gene is possibly TRBD1 (6 bases). This CDR3 contains 15 residues. Trimming cost V 5 bases and J 0 bases, with 14 bases left between them. CDR1 and CDR2 from the germline V gene are MDHEN and SYDVKM.

This clonotype was detected only a few times. The V gene is TRBV6-1, the J gene TRBJ2-1, with TRBD2 as a possible D gene (6 bases). Germline CDR1 is MNHNS and CDR2 is SASEGT. V dropped 8 bases and J dropped 0 bases, with 17 bases sitting between them. This CDR3 contains 16 residues. This CDR3 reads CASLGGDFSSYNEQFF. The DNA of the CDR3 is TGTGCCAGCCTGGGGGGAGACTTCAGCTCCTACAATGAGCAGTTCTTC.